This TCR beta chain comes out of a study of early T cells in non-severe SARS-CoV-2 infection (dated by TCRdb to the early 2020s). In terms of the full investigation: TCR sequencing used bulk RNA from unsorted whole blood, so alpha and beta chains could not be paired. What the authors observed across the whole study: Matching against VDJdb was skewed toward anti-spike CD8 responses, likely underestimated virus-specific expansions, and missed private and CD4 specificities.

The library was built by means of 5' RACE. Sequenced on a NextSeq 500. To correct for sequencing error and PCR bias, the TCR library protocol tagged individual cDNA molecules with unique molecular identifiers. Both TCR alpha and beta chains were sequenced, and tight co-correlation was observed between alpha and beta sequence abundances in each sample. The source study handled its data this way. V gene, J gene and CDR3 annotation of TCR sequences was performed with Decombinator V4. Expanded TCRs were defined as changing significantly between any two time points under a Poisson model with p below 0.0001. Abundances of TCRs were expressed as counts per million after normalisation to the total number of TCRs sequenced in each sample. TRAV1-2 paired with TRAJ12, TRAJ20 or TRAJ33 defined MAIT TCRs, while TRAV10 paired with TRAJ18 defined iNKT TCRs. A search of VDJdb, accessed on 1 November 2021, was run for TCRs annotated to CMV, EBV and SARS-CoV-2, with TCRs annotated for multiple antigens excluded. TCRdb reprocessing: public reads trimmed at Q25 with fastp, clones called with MiXCR, in-frame beta chains kept. When rows share a CDR3 protein, they turn into one entry using the most common DNA and genes. None of the V and J calls come from the authors' own analysis; TCRdb made them. This sample is represented by around 44,000 distinct CDR3 sequences; around 10% of them were singletons. The top ten constitute 7.5% to 9% of the sample.

This clonotype was picked up one time. The antigen this receptor binds is unknown. Per-base quality was not reported, and no clone a single base away is much larger than it. One read is thin evidence. Reading from cysteine to phenylalanine, the CDR3 counts 13 amino acids. Only the CDR3 portion is preserved as DNA: 39 bases, with reading frame beginning at the first base. The germline V gene supplies CDR1 SNHLY and CDR2 FYNNEI. V lost 7 bases and J lost 7 bases; the stretch between them is 11 bases long. Set within a cohort of healthcare workers in London, UK, this nested case-control study involved weekly PCR testing of nasopharyngeal swabs along with blood sampling. Between 23 and 31 March 2020, the week of the UK lockdown, healthcare workers were enrolled and then followed up weekly for as long as 16 weeks.

The TCR was taken from an adult who was a healthcare worker with PCR-confirmed SARS-CoV-2 infection or an uninfected control (not recorded which). Rearrangement joined TRBV2 to TRBJ1-6, with no confidently assigned D gene. Sequencing input: whole blood. CDR3 protein: CASIGTENSPLHF. DNA sequence: TGTGCCAGCATAGGAACAGAAAATTCACCCCTCCACTTT.